This TCR beta chain was captured in a study of shared clonotypes between healthy human individuals (dated by TCRdb to about 2020). For the study in its entirety: The cohort comprised two women and a few men aged 18 to 49 years. Per donor, three plates each were used for CD4 naive and CD4 memory, two for CD8 naive, and one for CD8 memory. To estimate repertoire size and how much clonotypes are shared between individuals, the study performed deep sequencing of blood TCR repertoires from a handful of healthy adults. To increase sequencing depth and limit assay-specific biases, TCR repertoire library preparation and sequencing were carried out by different laboratories using diverse techniques. Between about 0.94 and 8.9 billion PBMCs per donor were obtained by leukapheresis.

What the authors observed across the whole study: Estimated clonotype richness was generally larger for naive than for memory subsets. Even with the large sequencing depth, rarefaction of the sorted-subset datasets indicated that sequencing was incomplete. Sampling was restricted to blood, and TCR repertoires in tissue are likely to differ from TCR repertoires in blood. Clonotypes shared by all four sorted-subset donors showed higher generation probabilities than non-shared clonotypes. The small number of donors limited the genetic and exposure-history diversity represented. Sharing across a handful of donors was observed for around 5% of naive CD4, less than 4% of naive CD8, roughly 2.4% of memory CD4, and around 0.42% of memory CD8 clonotypes. Based on pairwise subsampling, the degree of clonotype sharing among donors was expected to be affected by sequencing depth.

Donors were healthy HIV-negative adults with no recently reported acute infections or vaccinations. Only Caucasian adults living in Nashville, Tennessee, USA were represented among the donors. CD4+ T cells were enriched through magnetic negative selection, after which naive cells were positively selected on CD45RA and the remaining negative fraction served as the memory subset. Blood was obtained by leukapheresis, after which PBMCs were separated by Ficoll-Histopaque density gradient centrifugation and cryopreserved in liquid nitrogen vapor phase. Analytical flow cytometry was used to check the purity and quantity of every magnetically sorted T cell population. Genomic DNA was isolated from each sorted fraction and quantified by UV absorbance on a Nanodrop 2000c. Reading the germline V gene (reference sequence) gives CDR1 LNHDA and CDR2 SQIVND. Unmatched junction bases come to 9, with V trimmed by 1 base and J by 7 bases. Counted from cysteine to phenylalanine, this CDR3 has 16 amino acids. The retained sequence is limited to the CDR3, 48 bases, with the frame set at the first base.

TCR CDR3 regions were amplified from genomic DNA by multiplex PCR using the deep immunoSEQ assay. Genomic DNA extracted from each cell subset was distributed evenly over all wells of several immunoSEQ 96-well plates, and each plate served as one replicate. For sorted subsets, 200 to 250 ng genomic DNA, equal to tens of thousands of T cell genomes, was loaded into each replicate PCR. The purified libraries were quantified using a Qubit 3.0 fluorometer, sized with a Bioanalyzer 2100, and then quantified again using the KAPA Library Quantification kit. Every immunoSEQ 96-well plate was sequenced on a dedicated single-read 150-cycle Illumina NextSeq 550 flow cell. Concerning the study's data processing: The immunoSEQ output contained only junctional sequences without quality scores, so filtering could not match that applied to full-length reads. Sequences were annotated with PyIR, a Python wrapper for IgBLAST v1.9, using IMGT germline references to assign V/J genes and CDR3. Reads were removed for weak V/J assignments (E-value above 1e-6), missing CDR3, stop codons, out-of-frame junctions, or ambiguous translated residues. A V3J clonotype was defined by an identical inferred V gene, J gene, and CDR3 amino acid sequence. Percentage overlap between repertoires was computed as shared unique clonotypes divided by the size of the smaller repertoire. Three approaches were used to assess repertoire richness: RTK rarefaction, the Chao1 estimator, and Recon v2.1 estimates of unobserved clonotypes. For all TCRbeta clonotypes obtained by the gDNA method from four donors, generation probabilities were computed with OLGA. TCRdb re-hosts the immuneACCESS table, in-frame sequences only. Its copies lack some clones; in the studies checked, an unresolved V gene accounts for under half of them, and the cause for the rest is not known. V and J calls and clone size are as listed in that table; D and trimming were resolved from the DNA. The sample contains some 1 million clones, about 74% of them found a single time. 1.5% of the sample rests with the top ten.

Turning to this clone: It lacks a known antigen. Per-base qualities were not stored, and no clone one base away is much larger.

Sequencing input: memory CD4+ T cells sorted from blood. The sample's cell subset or site, from its label and the paper: CD45RA-negative fraction. The chain couples TRBV19 to TRBJ2-3, with TRBD2 matching 9 junction bases. The clonotype was recovered from a man younger than 35 in good health. At the DNA level, the sequence is TGTGCCAGTAGTATAGGCCGCTTGACTAGCGGATATACGCAGTATTTT. It translates as CASSIGRLTSGYTQYF. The full variable domain, completed from the reference TRBV19 and TRBJ2-3 proteins outside the CDR3, reads DGGITQSPKYLFRKEGQNVTLSCEQNLNHDAMYWYRQDPGQGLRLIYYSQIVNDFQKGDIAEGYSVSREKKESFPLTVTSAQKNPTAFYLCASSIGRLTSGYTQYFGPGTRLTVL.